Listed below are T cell receptor beta chains from one sample, sequenced in a study of blood T cell repertoires in COVID-19. TCRdb's copy holds only in-frame clones and misses some; the assay was immunoSEQ multiplex PCR. The table shows around 50,000 clones, with about 89% occurring only once. Sequencing was carried out using peripheral blood. The receptor source for this set is a man between 65 and 79 years old with active COVID-19. The conserved cysteine and the conserved F or W are not part of the CDR3 here. The order of the fields is V gene, CDR3 protein.

TRBV3-1/TRBV3-2 ASSQGWDIGSSLGYT
TRBV5-1 ASSLEVGGQNQETQY
TRBV3-1/TRBV3-2 ASSQENYNGYT
TRBV19 ASSTPRQGYNQPQH
TRBV14 ASSRSAVNTEAF
TRBV6-5 ASKTVNTEAF
TRBV5-4 ASSPRGGVQQETQY
TRBV5-1 ASTTSGGRETQY
TRBV10-3 AINGQGNYEQY
TRBV30 AWSPSGTDTQY
TRBV30 AWSTRGRAGNNEQF
TRBV7-9 ASSGTGSTEAF
TRBV19 ASTAGIPTDTQY
TRBV28 ASSEGTGGGEKLF
TRBV7-9 ASVRAGGLDTQY
TRBV6-4 ASSSLAGGYNEQF
TRBV3-1/TRBV3-2 ASSQERSRGPTRGNTIY
TRBV27 ASSPRGGDRVKNIQY
TRBV12-3/TRBV12-4 ASRSTAGEKLF
TRBV7-8 ASSSRQGRQPQH
TRBV5-6 ASSFIGGYNEQF
TRBV2 ATGTLAGTDTQY
TRBV11-3 ASSLDSTYGYT
TRBV29-1 SVEPSGYTDTQY
TRBV14 ASSLSGNTGELF
TRBV18 ASSPGALIHNEQF
TRBV10-3 AIKMDTSGNTIY
TRBV7-2 ASSLRTGHVYEQY
TRBV2 ASTGLASGANVLT